This T cell receptor beta chain was captured by sequencing in a study of T-cell reconstitution after alpha-beta-depleted transplantation in children. The V end was cut by 4 bases, the J end by 4 bases, with 8 bases between. Germline CDR1 and CDR2: SGHKS and YYEKEE (reference sequence). This CDR3 has 13 residues. This sample's TCRbeta library carried unique molecular identifier barcodes. Each CDR3 protein is one row after TCRdb ran MiXCR on the PCR reads. The sample contains a few hundred thousand distinct CDR3 sequences, 9% to 12% of which appear only once. The rearrangement links TRBV5-5 to TRBJ2-2; a possible D gene is TRBD1 (6 bases). The clonotype comes from a human donor who donated a stem cell graft to a child with acute lymphoblastic leukemia. The sequenced sample was PBMCs from the stem cell graft donor, obtained from the stem cell graft. This CDR3 is CASSGQFTGELFF. The CDR3, as DNA: TGTGCCAGCAGCGGACAGTTCACCGGGGAGCTGTTTTTT.